The entry that follows covers one T cell receptor beta chain sequence. This sample stems from a study of shared clonotypes between healthy human individuals. Overall study: Three CD4 naive, three CD4 memory, two CD8 naive and one CD8 memory plate were used per donor.

TCRdb keeps only in-frame clones here, not all; method: immunoSEQ multiplex PCR. Of about 600,000 clones listed, approximately 97% were seen once; the top ten hold 0.055% to 0.07%. This receptor was identified in a woman in her 30s in good health. The sequenced sample was naive CD4+ T cells sorted from blood. Indicated subset: CD45RA+ positively selected.

The CDR3, as DNA: TGCGCCAGCACCCTGATGGGGCAGGACACCGGGGAGCTGTTTTTT. This sequence encodes CASTLMGQDTGELFF. This chain links TRBV5-1 with TRBJ2-2; D possibly corresponds to TRBD1 (5 bases). Germline V gene lookup returns CDR1 SGHRS and CDR2 YFSETQ. CDR3 size: 15 residues. Deletions cut 6 bases from V and 3 bases from J, with 15 bases between.